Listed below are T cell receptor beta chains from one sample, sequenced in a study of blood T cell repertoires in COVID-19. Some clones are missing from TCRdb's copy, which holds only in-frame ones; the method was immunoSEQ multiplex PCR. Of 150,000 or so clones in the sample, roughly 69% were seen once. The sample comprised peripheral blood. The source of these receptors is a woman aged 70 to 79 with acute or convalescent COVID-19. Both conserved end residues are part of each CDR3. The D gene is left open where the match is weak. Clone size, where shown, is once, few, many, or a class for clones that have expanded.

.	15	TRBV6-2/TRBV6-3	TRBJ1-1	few	TGTGCCAGCAGTTCGCAACAGGGAATTGTCGCTGAAGCTTTCTTT	CASSSQQGIVAEAFF
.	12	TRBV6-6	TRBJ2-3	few	TGTGCCACCTCTCCGGGCACAGATACGCAGTATTTT	CATSPGTDTQYF
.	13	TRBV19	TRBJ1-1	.	TGTGCCAGTAGTATCGTACAATGGTCTGAAGCTTTCTTT	CASSIVQWSEAFF
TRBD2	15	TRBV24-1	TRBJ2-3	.	TGTGCCACCAGTCCGGCGGGAGGGAGCACAGATACGCAGTATTTT	CATSPAGGSTDTQYF
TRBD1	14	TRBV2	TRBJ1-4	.	TGTGCCAGCAAAGGGACAGCAACTAATGAAAAACTGTTTTTT	CASKGTATNEKLFF
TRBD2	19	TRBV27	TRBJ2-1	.	TGTGCCAGCAAACATCGATCAGGGACTAGCGGGTACCTCGGCAATGAGCAGTTCTTC	CASKHRSGTSGYLGNEQFF
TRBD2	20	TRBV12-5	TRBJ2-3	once	TGTGCTAGTGGTTTGGTCCCTAGCGGGCTCACACCCGGCGGCACAGATACGCAGTATTTT	CASGLVPSGLTPGGTDTQYF
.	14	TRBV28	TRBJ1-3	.	TGTGCCAGCACCCAAACAGGGCAAGGAAACACCATATATTTT	CASTQTGQGNTIYF
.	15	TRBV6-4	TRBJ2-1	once	TGTGCCAGCAGTGGCTCGGGGGCAGGGTACAATGAGCAGTTCTTC	CASSGSGAGYNEQFF
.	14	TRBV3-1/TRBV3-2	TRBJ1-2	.	TGTGCCAGCAGCCAAGAATTGGGCAGAGATGGCTACACCTTC	CASSQELGRDGYTF
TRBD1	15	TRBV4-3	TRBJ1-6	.	TGCGCCAGCAGCCAAGTGGCAGGGGGCCCTTCACCCCTCCACTTT	CASSQVAGGPSPLHF
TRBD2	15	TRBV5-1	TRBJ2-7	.	TGCGCCAGCAGCTTGGTGGCGGGAGGAGGCTACGAGCAGTACTTC	CASSLVAGGGYEQYF
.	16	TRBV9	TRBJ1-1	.	TGTGCCAGCAGCGTACACAGGGAGGGTTGGGGCACTGAAGCTTTCTTT	CASSVHREGWGTEAFF